These 14 T cell receptor beta chains were all obtained from the same sample, sequenced in a study of metastatic and nonmetastatic thyroid tumors. TCRdb re-called the PCR reads through MiXCR. This table has 35,000 to 40,000 clones, roughly 26% appearing once. The entire patient cohort was treatment-naive prior to thyroid surgery. Sample: blood. The receptors come from a female donor with papillary thyroid cancer or a benign thyroid nodule (not recorded which). Some clones in this sample may be carry-over from other donors' samples.

The chain couples TRBV28 to TRBJ2-2; TRBD2 matches at 7 bases. The CDR3 is 17 amino acids. V lost 5 bases to trimming and J lost 4 bases; unmatched junction nucleotides: 13. CDR1 is MDHEN and CDR2 is SYDVKM in the germline V gene. The CDR3 DNA reads TGTGCCAGCAGTAGGCTAGCGGTGGTAAGTGGCACCGGGGAGCTGTTTTTT. Its protein is CASSRLAVVSGTGELFF.

This clone was recorded many times. The rearrangement links TRBV12-3 or TRBV12-4 to TRBJ2-3; D is ambiguous. The CDR3 extends over 11 amino acids. The germline V and J ends were trimmed by 8 bases and 2 bases, with 5 bases remaining between them. CDR3 region: CASATTDTQYF. CDR3 DNA: TGTGCCAGCGCGACCACAGATACGCAGTATTTT.

This clone was recorded many times. This chain links TRBV7-9 with TRBJ2-3; D remains unclear. Trimming cost V 2 bases and J 3 bases, with 9 bases left between them. This CDR3 is 14 amino acids long. Germline V gene lookup returns CDR1 SEHNR and CDR2 FQNEAQ (reference sequence). The DNA of the CDR3 is TGTGCCAGCAGCTTAATGCTGGGGACAGATACGCAGTATTTT. Translation gives CASSLMLGTDTQYF.

The genes are TRBV7-2 and TRBJ2-7, with a possible D match to TRBD2 (6 bases). The V end lost 5 bases, the J end lost 3 bases, and 11 bases lay between the germline ends. Germline values: CDR1 SGHTA, CDR2 FQGNSA. The CDR3 contains 13 residues. Here the CDR3 DNA reads TGTGCCAGCAGCCCGACCGGGGGCTACGAGCAGTACTTC. Its translation: CASSPTGGYEQYF.

This clone was counted many times. The chain is built from TRBV9 and TRBJ2-3; tentative D call: TRBD2 (6 bases). V was pared by 0 bases and J by 3 bases, with 17 bases between. Germline assignment: CDR1 SGDLS and CDR2 YYNGEE. The CDR3 totals 17 residues. This CDR3 is CASSVEDGSLLTDTQYF. DNA of the CDR3: TGTGCCAGCAGCGTAGAAGACGGGAGTCTTCTGACAGATACGCAGTATTTT.

This clone appeared many times. V and J are TRBV19 and TRBJ2-3, with D perhaps assigned TRBD1 or TRBD2 (5 bases each). In germline, CDR1 is LNHDA, CDR2 SQIVND (reference sequence). CDR3 length: 15 residues. Trimming removed 3 bases at V and 4 bases at J, with 14 bases between. The CDR3 is CASSIGASGPDTQYF. CDR3 nucleotides: TGTGCCAGTAGTATCGGGGCCTCGGGCCCAGATACGCAGTATTTT.

The V call is TRBV6-1, the J call TRBJ2-7, with D perhaps matching TRBD1 or TRBD2 (5 bases each). V lost 6 bases, J lost 2 bases, and 11 bases lay in between. This CDR3 has 13 amino acids. The germline V gene has CDR1 MNHNS and CDR2 SASEGT. The CDR3 reads CASSHRDPYEQYF. The CDR3 DNA reads TGTGCCAGCAGCCACCGGGACCCCTACGAGCAGTACTTC.

This clone has at least ten counts. The chain combines TRBV14 with TRBJ2-1; weak D call: TRBD2 (6 bases). Germline V lookup: CDR1 SGHDN, CDR2 FVKESK. Between the trimmed V and J ends, which lost 2 bases and 8 bases, there was a span of 19 bases. This CDR3 contains 16 residues. The CDR3 DNA is TGTGCCAGCAGCCAAACCGGGAGCACCCCATACGATGAGCAGTTCTTC. This codes for CASSQTGSTPYDEQFF. The whole variable domain, filled in from reference TRBV14 and TRBJ2-1, reads EAGVTQFPSHSVIEKGQTVTLRCDPISGHDNLYWYRRVMGKEIKFLLHFVKESKQDESGMPNNRFLAERTGGTYSTLKVQPAELEDSGVYFCASSQTGSTPYDEQFFGPGTRLTVL.

This clone was detected many times. The genes are TRBV28 and TRBJ2-5, with D unclear. Germline V gene lookup returns CDR1 MDHEN and CDR2 SYDVKM. The CDR3 consists of 15 residues. With 2 bases removed from V and 2 bases from J, the gap between germline ends came to 12 bases. CDR3 in DNA: TGTGCCAGCAGTTTAATTTTCTTAGGGCAAGAGACCCAGTACTTC. Translation: CASSLIFLGQETQYF.

The genes are TRBV20-1 and TRBJ2-1, with 7 bases that match TRBD1. Trimming took 1 base from V and 6 from J; bases not matched to a gene: 6. CDR1 and CDR2 (germline): DFQATT, SNEGSKA (reference sequence). The CDR3 has 14 residues. As DNA, the CDR3 is TGCAGTGCTAGAGGAGAGACAGGGTTCAATGAGCAGTTCTTC. As protein: CSARGETGFNEQFF.

The J gene is TRBJ2-2, the V gene TRBV15; D might be TRBD1 (6 bases). The CDR3 is made up of 14 amino acids. Germline assignment: CDR1 LNHNV and CDR2 YYDKDF (reference sequence). Trimming took off 6 bases at V and 8 bases at J, with 16 bases between the two ends. CDR3 protein: CATRGASQTGELFF. CDR3 DNA: TGTGCCACCAGGGGGGCCAGCCAAACTGGGGAGCTGTTTTTT.

The rearrangement joins TRBV20-1 to TRBJ2-1, with 8 nucleotides matching TRBD1. TRBJ2-7 explains the end of the DNA better; the J call may be wrong. This CDR3 spans 14 amino acids. Per the germline V gene, CDR1 is DFQATT and CDR2 is SNEGSKA (reference sequence). DNA for the CDR3: TGCAGTGCCAACGCCGTGGACAGGGTCTATGAGCAGTACTTC. Translating gives CSANAVDRVYEQYF.

This clone is deemed medium-sized (0.01 to 0.1%). The CDR3 DNA reads TGTGCCAGCAGCTTAGACGCAGGGGTATCACCCCTCCACTTT. Protein: CASSLDAGVSPLHF. This chain joins TRBV11-2 and TRBJ1-6; TRBD1 is a possible D gene (6 bases). From germline, CDR1 is SGHAT and CDR2 FQNNGV. V was clipped by 0 bases and J by 10 bases, with 10 bases between them. CDR3 length: 14 residues.

This clone appeared a few times. As DNA, the CDR3 is TGTGCCAGCAGCCCTCCGGGGAAACACAGTAGACCTACCTACGAGCAGTACTTC. It is translated as CASSPPGKHSRPTYEQYF. The rearrangement joins TRBV12-3 or TRBV12-4 to TRBJ2-7; D perhaps matches TRBD2 (5 bases). The V end was cut by 6 bases, the J end by 2 bases, with 26 bases between. The CDR3 sequence is 18 residues long.